A single sample is the source of the 25 T cell receptor beta chains below, sequenced in a study of tumor and adjacent non-tumor tissue in lung cancer. No cell sorting was done before RNA was extracted from the tissue. This non-tumor lung sample came from over 3 cm beyond the tumor edge. A modified ARM-PCR protocol with three rounds of nested PCR amplified TCRbeta. Via MiXCR, TCRdb re-called the multiplex PCR reads, giving one row per CDR3 protein. The sample lists some 100,000 distinct CDR3 sequences; 50% to 70% were seen once. What was sequenced was distant non-tumor lung tissue. These receptors all come from a man aged 25 to 45 with non-small cell lung cancer.

Comment on this clonotype: As the CDR3 is not closed by the conserved phenylalanine or tryptophan, this likely results from a read error. The limits of the CDR3 on the DNA are not certain, so only TCRdb's listed CDR3 is given. The chain combines TRBV29-1 with TRBJ2-1. The germline gives CDR1 SQVTM, CDR2 ANQGSEA. The CDR3 contains 10 residues when both ends are counted. This chain's CDR3 is CSVLSIEQLL.

This clonotype was recorded at least ten times. V is TRBV4-2 and J is TRBJ2-7, with D perhaps TRBD1 (6 bases). This CDR3 region has 12 residues. From germline, CDR1 is LGHNA and CDR2 YNFKEQ. Trimming left V 2 bases short and J 6 bases short, with 8 bases between. The CDR3 protein is CASSQTGTEQYF. The DNA of the CDR3 is TGTGCCAGCAGCCAAACAGGGACCGAGCAGTACTTC.

The rearrangement joins TRBV2 to TRBJ2-3; a possible D gene is TRBD2 (6 bases). With 8 bases removed from V and 1 base from J, the gap between germline ends came to 10 bases. From germline, CDR1 is SNHLY and CDR2 FYNNEI. This CDR3 comprises 13 residues. CDR3 amino acids: CASGGTGTDTQYF. The CDR3 bases are TGTGCCAGCGGGGGGACGGGCACAGATACGCAGTATTTT.

This clonotype was seen a handful of times. The V and J genes are TRBV20-1 and TRBJ2-1; perhaps TRBD2 as D (6 bases). The germline V and J ends were trimmed by 0 bases and 7 bases, with 7 bases remaining between them. This CDR3 is 12 amino acids long. Germline CDR1 DFQATT, CDR2 SNEGSKA (reference sequence). For the CDR3, the DNA is TGCAGTGCTAGAGAGCGGGGTAATGAGCAGTTCTTC. It specifies CSARERGNEQFF.

This clonotype was observed a few times. A read error may be the cause here, since a much bigger clone is one base away. The gene calls are TRBV20-1 and TRBJ1-4; no firm D call. V was cut by 5 bases and J by 1 base, with 14 bases left in between. Germline lookup yields CDR1 DFQATT and CDR2 SNEGSKA (reference sequence). The CDR3 is 15 amino acids. The CDR3 sequence is CSAGPPGGTNEKLFF. The CDR3 DNA reads TGCAGTGCTGGACCCCCTGGTGGAACTAATGAAAAACTGTTTTTT.

About this clonotype itself: At one boundary the junction diverges from the germline segment, which might be a read error. The rearrangement links TRBV12-3 or TRBV12-4 to TRBJ2-7; D gene uncertain. The CDR3 has 14 residues. The DNA of the CDR3 is TGTGCCAGCAGTCCCCAGTACGGAGCATACGAGAAGTACTTC. Protein sequence: CASSPQYGAYEKYF.

For this clonotype: A read error may explain this, as a much larger clone is one base away. The rearrangement uses TRBV20-1 and TRBJ1-5, with 7 bases fitting TRBD1. Looked up from germline, CDR1 is DFQATT and CDR2 is SNEGSKA (reference sequence). The CDR3 loop spans 13 amino acids. Here the CDR3 DNA reads TGCAGTGCTGGACAGGATCACAATCTGCCCCAGCATTTT. Protein sequence: CSAGQDHNLPQHF.

On this clonotype: At one end the junction does not follow the germline gene, possibly because of a read error. The chain recombines TRBV20-1 with TRBJ2-7; no reliable D call. Per the germline V gene, CDR1 is DFQATT and CDR2 is SNEGSKA (reference sequence). The CDR3 runs 11 residues. CDR3 sequence: CSGRDGDEQYF. The CDR3 region has the DNA TGCAGTGGTAGAGATGGGGACGAGCAGTACTTC.

The V gene is TRBV4-2, the J gene TRBJ1-6, with TRBD1 matching 8 bases. The CDR3 is 17 residues long. V shed 0 bases, J shed 14 bases, and the junction held 15 bases outside the gene matches. Germline CDR1 and CDR2: LGHNA and YNFKEQ. In DNA, the CDR3 is TGTGCCAGCAGCCAAGAGACATCAACAGGGGGTGCGGCATCCCTCCACTTT. The encoded protein is CASSQETSTGGAASLHF.

This sequence joins TRBV12-3 or TRBV12-4 and TRBJ1-2; maybe TRBD1 (6 bases). V was shortened by 5 bases and J by 8 bases, with 12 bases between the two germline ends. The CDR3 sequence is 12 residues long. The CDR3 loop reads CASSQHGGGYTF. The CDR3 bases are TGTGCCAGCAGTCAGCACGGGGGCGGCTACACCTTC.

This clonotype was detected only a few times. The V call is TRBV11-2, the J call TRBJ2-1; no clear D gene. CDR1 and CDR2 from the germline V gene are SGHAT and FQNNGV. V was clipped by 6 bases and J by 6 bases, with 6 bases between them. There are 11 residues in the CDR3. The CDR3 region has the DNA TGTGCCAGCAGGACCGGCAATGAGCAGTTCTTC. It translates to CASRTGNEQFF. Drawing the rest from reference TRBV11-2 and TRBJ2-1, the complete variable domain is EAGVAQSPRYKIIEKRQSVAFWCNPISGHATLYWYQQILGQGPKLLIQFQNNGVVDDSQLPKDRFSAERLKGVDSTLKIQPAKLEDSAVYLCASRTGNEQFFGPGTRLTVL.

Comments on this clonotype: A much bigger clone sits one base away, suggesting this may be a read error. This chain uses TRBV20-1 with TRBJ2-2, with D perhaps TRBD2 (5 bases). CDR3 length equals 16 residues. Germline values: CDR1 DFQATT, CDR2 SNEGSKA (reference sequence). The CDR3 DNA follows: TGCAGTGCTAGAGAGGGCGGAGGCGGTGTCACCGTGGAGCTGTTTTTT. Its translation: CSAREGGGGVTVELFF.

The table lists this clonotype with a count of one. One end of the junction does not line up with germline, which may come from a read error. The chain has TRBV6-1 and TRBJ1-1; tentative D call: TRBD1 (5 bases). The germline V gene has CDR1 MNHNS and CDR2 SASEGT. The CDR3 consists of 13 residues. DNA for the CDR3: TGTGCTAGCATTCTTCTTCTGGGGACTGAAGCTTTATTT. It encodes CASILLLGTEALF.

This clonotype was detected only once. The rearrangement joins TRBV20-1 to TRBJ2-3; 8 bases align to TRBD2. Losses at the gene ends were 7 bases for V and 10 bases for J; bases not matched to a gene: 10. In germline, CDR1 is DFQATT, CDR2 SNEGSKA (reference sequence). CDR3 length equals 12 residues. The CDR3 here is CSVRAPGGAQYF. CDR3 DNA sequence: TGCAGTGTTAGGGCGCCCGGGGGGGCGCAGTATTTT.

Concerning this clonotype itself: A much larger clone lies a single base off, so this may be a read error. The chain links TRBV14 to TRBJ1-5; D remains unclear. This CDR3 has 13 residues. The germline CDR1 and CDR2 sequences are SGHDN and FVKESK. Trimming took 1 base from V and 3 from J, leaving 4 bases between them. The CDR3 loop reads CASSQGPNQPQHF. DNA for the CDR3: TGTGCCAGCAGCCAAGGACCCAATCAGCCCCAGCATTTT.

This clonotype was found a few times. A clone one base away is much larger, so this may be a read error. The rearrangement joins TRBV7-8 to TRBJ2-3; no firm D call. Germline CDR1 reads SGHVS; CDR2 reads FQNEAQ. V lost 2 bases to trimming and J lost 3 bases, with 9 bases between them. This CDR3 is 14 amino acids long. The CDR3 protein is CASSLWLDTDTQYF. As DNA, the CDR3 is TGTGCCAGCAGCTTATGGTTGGATACAGATACGCAGTATTTT.

To note about this clonotype: The CDR3 end shows no conserved phenylalanine or tryptophan, and so a read error is likely. The chain recombines TRBV20-1 with TRBJ2-5, with TRBD2 matching 10 bases. CDR3 length: 12 residues. J lost 5 bases, V lost 6 bases, and 3 bases had no gene match. CDR1 and CDR2 (germline): DFQATT, SNEGSKA (reference sequence). CDR3 in amino acids: CSARLAGETQYI. In DNA form, the CDR3 reads TGCAGTGCCAGACTAGCGGGCGAGACCCAGTACATT.

The J gene is TRBJ2-3, the V gene TRBV6-5, with D possibly matching TRBD2 (7 bases). The CDR3 has 14 residues. Between the trimmed V and J ends, which lost 3 bases and 12 bases, there was a span of 19 bases. Per the germline V gene, CDR1 is MNHEY and CDR2 is SVGAGI. Here the CDR3 reads CASSYQGSGGTQYF. For the CDR3, the DNA is TGTGCCAGCAGTTATCAAGGGTCGGGGGGCACACAGTATTTT.

This clonotype was recorded only once. Sequence at one end of the junction differs from germline and may be a read error. CDR3 residues: CAISKWTGAGNTGELLF. The CDR3 nucleotides read TGTGCCATCAGTAAGTGGACAGGGGCCGGGAACACCGGGGAGCTGTTGTTT. This chain connects TRBV12-3 or TRBV12-4 to TRBJ2-2; 9 bases are shared with TRBD1. The CDR3 has 17 amino acids.

This clonotype was recorded at least ten times. This rearrangement joins TRBV4-1 to TRBJ2-1; D possibly corresponds to TRBD1 (5 bases). The CDR3 runs 16 residues. CDR1 and CDR2 from the germline V gene are MGHRA and YSYEKL. The V end lost 1 base, the J end lost 0 bases, and 10 bases lay between the germline ends. The CDR3 region is CASSQGQRGSYNEQFF. CDR3 DNA sequence: TGCGCCAGCAGCCAAGGACAAAGGGGCTCCTACAATGAGCAGTTCTTC.

This clonotype was observed at least ten times. The J gene is TRBJ2-4, the V gene TRBV7-9, with a possible D match to TRBD2 (6 bases). This CDR3 comprises 13 residues. Between the trimmed V and J ends, which lost 5 bases and 5 bases, there was a span of 10 bases. Germline values: CDR1 SEHNR, CDR2 FQNEAQ (reference sequence). Here the CDR3 DNA reads TGTGCCAGCAGCCCCCCGGGAGAAAACATTCAGTACTTC. Amino acid sequence: CASSPPGENIQYF.

Concerning this clonotype itself: It may be a read error: a sequence one base away is much more abundant. Because the CDR3 is missing its conserved closing phenylalanine or tryptophan, this is likely a read error. This sequence joins TRBV6-6 and TRBJ1-2, with a weak D call TRBD1 (5 bases). Trimming removed 6 bases from V and 7 bases from J, with 18 bases in between. CDR1 and CDR2 (germline): MNHNY, SVGAGI (reference sequence). The CDR3 consists of 14 residues. The CDR3 loop is CASRDGASSSGYTS. The CDR3 DNA sequence: TGTGCCAGCAGAGACGGGGCCTCCTCTAGTGGCTACACCTCC.

The V gene is TRBV7-8, the J gene TRBJ2-5; D is uncertain. V lost 1 base to trimming and J lost 4 bases, with 7 bases between them. This CDR3 region has 13 residues. CDR1 is SGHVS and CDR2 is FQNEAQ in the germline V gene. CDR3 sequence (DNA): TGTGCCAGCAGCTTAGGCACTCTAGAGACCCAGTACTTC. The encoded protein is CASSLGTLETQYF.

The rearrangement joins TRBV29-1 to TRBJ1-2, with 10 positions matching TRBD1. V gave up 3 bases and J gave up 6 bases; unmatched junction bases: 7. The germline V gene has CDR1 SQVTM and CDR2 ANQGSEA. The CDR3 extends over 14 amino acids. For the CDR3, the DNA is TGCAGCGTTGATAGGGGACAGGGGAACGATGGCTACACCTTC. Its protein product is CSVDRGQGNDGYTF.

A note on this clonotype: A read error may explain this, as a much larger clone is one base away. V gene TRBV12-3 or TRBV12-4 combines with J gene TRBJ2-7, with D perhaps matching TRBD1 (5 bases). The V and J ends lost 6 bases and 2 bases respectively, with 14 bases between them. This CDR3 is 14 amino acids long. The CDR3 loop reads CASSNETETYEQYF. CDR3 in DNA: TGTGCCAGCAGCAACGAGACAGAAACCTACGAGCAGTACTTC.